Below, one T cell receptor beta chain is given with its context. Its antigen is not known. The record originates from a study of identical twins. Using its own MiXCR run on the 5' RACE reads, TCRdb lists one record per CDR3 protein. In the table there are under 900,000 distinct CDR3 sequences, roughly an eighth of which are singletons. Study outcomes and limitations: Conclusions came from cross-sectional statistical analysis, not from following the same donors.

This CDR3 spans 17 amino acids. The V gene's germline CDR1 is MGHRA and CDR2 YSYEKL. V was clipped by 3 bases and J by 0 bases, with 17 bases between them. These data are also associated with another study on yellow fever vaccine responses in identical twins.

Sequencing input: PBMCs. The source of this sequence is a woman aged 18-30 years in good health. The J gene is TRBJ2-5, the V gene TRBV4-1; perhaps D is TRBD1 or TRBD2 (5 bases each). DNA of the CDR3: TGCGCCAGCAGCCACGAATGGGGGAATTTAGACCAAGAGACCCAGTACTTC. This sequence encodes CASSHEWGNLDQETQYF.